Given below is one TCR beta chain in context. The data belong to a study of shared T cell receptors in the human thymus. The ends were cut back, 2 bases at V and 4 bases at J, with 6 bases in the middle. The germline V gene has CDR1 SGHDT and CDR2 YYEEEE. This CDR3 comprises 12 residues. Only in-frame clones appear in the TCRdb table, and some are missing; sequencing was by immunoSEQ multiplex PCR. The data hold 720,000 or so clones, with 80% to 90% observed a single time. The sample was also linked to a second study, of human thymus T cells. That work states: The study used thymus tissue resected during corrective heart surgery. An apparent bias in V and J gene usage was seen in thymic and blood repertoires.

Sequencing was done on a sample of thymocytes. This TCR came from a girl under three years old with a congenital heart defect. The V and J genes are TRBV5-6 and TRBJ1-1; D unresolved. The CDR3 sequence is CASSFRGTEAFF. CDR3 DNA sequence: TGTGCCAGCAGCTTTAGAGGCACTGAAGCTTTCTTT.